Included here is one T cell receptor beta chain sequence, with context. This record comes from a study of low-dose radiotherapy and immunotherapy resistance in tumors. Looking at the study overall: Every two weeks patients got nivolumab 240 mg flat dose, plus ipilimumab 1 mg/kg every six weeks, intravenously. From cycle 1 day 1, patients took oral aspirin 300 mg every day for four cycles.

This CDR3 spans 16 amino acids. Losses at the gene ends were 4 bases for V and 0 bases for J; bases not matched to a gene: 6. Germline CDR1 MNHEY, CDR2 SVGAGI. TRAV- and TRBV-specific primers, spanning alpha and beta chains, primed first-strand cDNA. The authors amplified TCRs for about 20 PCR cycles with a constant-region primer and a V-primer adapter. TCRdb called the reads again in MiXCR, with one record for every CDR3 protein. The sample includes roughly 17,000 distinct CDR3 sequences, around 70% of them seen just once. Donors received a regimen that comprised nivolumab, ipilimumab, aspirin, low-dose cyclophosphamide and low-dose radiotherapy.

The receptor comes from a human donor with advanced metastatic prostate, ovarian, gallbladder or colorectal cancer (not recorded which). This table probably holds off-target reads from a library built for another chain. This chain joins TRBV6-5 and TRBJ2-7; 10 bases are a match to TRBD1. CDR3 amino acids: CASSSRDRGGSYEQYF. In nucleotides, the CDR3 is TGTGCCAGCAGTTCCCGGGACAGGGGCGGCTCCTACGAGCAGTACTTC.